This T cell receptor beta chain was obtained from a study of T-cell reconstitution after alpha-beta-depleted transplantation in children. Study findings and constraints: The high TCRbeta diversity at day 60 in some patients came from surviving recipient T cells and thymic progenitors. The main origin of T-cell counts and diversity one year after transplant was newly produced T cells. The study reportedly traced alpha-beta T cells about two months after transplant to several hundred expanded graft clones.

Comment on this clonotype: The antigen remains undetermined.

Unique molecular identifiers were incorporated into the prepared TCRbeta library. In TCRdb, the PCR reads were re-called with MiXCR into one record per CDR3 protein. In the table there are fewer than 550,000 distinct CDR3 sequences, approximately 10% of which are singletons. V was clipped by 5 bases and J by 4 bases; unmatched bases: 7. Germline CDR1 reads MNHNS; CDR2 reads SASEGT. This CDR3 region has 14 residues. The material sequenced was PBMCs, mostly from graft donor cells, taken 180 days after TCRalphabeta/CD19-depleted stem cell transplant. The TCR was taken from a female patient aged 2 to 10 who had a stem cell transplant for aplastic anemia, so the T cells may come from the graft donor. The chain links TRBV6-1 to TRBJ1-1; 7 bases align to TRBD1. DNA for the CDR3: TGTGCCAGCAGTATGACAGGGTATCGCACTGAAGCTTTCTTT. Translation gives CASSMTGYRTEAFF.